The 17 T cell receptor beta chains below come from one sample, sequenced in a study of T cells after yellow fever vaccination. A single record per CDR3 protein comes from TCRdb applying MiXCR to the 5' RACE reads. The sample lists 300,000 to 400,000 distinct CDR3 sequences, around 8.1% occurring once. The sample in question was PBMCs, obtained roughly 45 days after the first yellow fever vaccination. These receptors came from a man younger than 30 who received the YFV17D yellow fever vaccine.

In this sample, this clonotype turned up many times. The chain is built from TRBV25-1 and TRBJ2-7; D ambiguous. Trimming removed 5 bases at V and 0 bases at J, with 8 bases between. The germline V gene has CDR1 MGHDK and CDR2 SYGVNS. This CDR3 is 13 amino acids long. The CDR3 sequence is CASSSPSSYEQYV. The DNA for the CDR3 is TGTGCCAGCAGTTCCCCGAGCTCCTACGAGCAGTACGTC.

The rearrangement links TRBV5-1 to TRBJ1-1, with D tentatively TRBD1 (5 bases). This CDR3 region has 15 residues. Germline V gene data show CDR1 as SGHRS and CDR2 as YFSETQ. V dropped 0 bases and J dropped 5 bases, with 14 bases sitting between them. CDR3 amino acids: CASSLVGTEGTEAFF. CDR3 DNA: TGCGCCAGCAGCTTGGTAGGTACAGAGGGGACTGAAGCTTTCTTT.

CDR3 in DNA: TGTGCCAGCAGGTCCGGGGGGAGCAACACTGAAGCTTTCTTT. Its protein is CASRSGGSNTEAFF. The V call is TRBV9, the J call TRBJ1-1; a weak D match, TRBD1 (5 bases). Germline V gene sequence: CDR1 SGDLS, CDR2 YYNGEE. This CDR3 spans 14 amino acids. Trimming left V 5 bases short and J 2 bases short, with 13 bases between.

The chain has TRBV20-1 and TRBJ2-1; no firm D call. Trimming removed 3 bases from V and 0 bases from J, with 6 bases in between. The CDR3 runs to 13 residues. Germline V gives CDR1 DFQATT, CDR2 SNEGSKA (reference sequence). Here the CDR3 reads CSARASSYNEQFF. In DNA form, the CDR3 reads TGCAGTGCTAGGGCTAGCTCCTACAATGAGCAGTTCTTC.

Worth noting for this clonotype: A much larger clone differs from this one at a single base, so this may be a read error. V is TRBV6-1 and J is TRBJ1-5, with a weak D call TRBD1 (5 bases). Germline V gives CDR1 MNHNS, CDR2 SASEGT. The CDR3 contains 15 residues. The ends were cut back, 6 bases at V and 7 bases at J, with 19 bases in the middle. The CDR3 DNA follows: TGTGCCAGCAGGACTGACAGACTATTTGCCCAGCCCCAGCATTTT. Its protein is CASRTDRLFAQPQHF.

This clonotype was observed a few times. This chain joins TRBV4-1 and TRBJ2-1; 9 bases are a match to TRBD2. Germline values: CDR1 MGHRA, CDR2 YSYEKL. Trimming cost V 5 bases and J 8 bases; bases outside gene matches: 10. The CDR3 runs 15 residues. CDR3 protein: CASSRRGGLYHEQFF. The CDR3 DNA is TGCGCCAGCAGCAGGCGGGGGGGCCTTTATCATGAGCAGTTCTTC.

The chain recombines TRBV20-1 with TRBJ1-4, with TRBD1 matching over 7 bases. V shed 3 bases, J shed 8 bases, and the junction held 6 bases outside the gene matches. The CDR3 covers 13 residues. Germline-derived CDR1 and CDR2 are DFQATT and SNEGSKA (reference sequence). The CDR3 DNA is TGCAGTGCTAGGGGGGACAGAGACGAAAAACTGTTTTTT. It codes for CSARGDRDEKLFF.

This clonotype was seen only a few times. The V gene is TRBV14, the J gene TRBJ2-1; 8 nucleotides align to TRBD2. This CDR3 spans 14 amino acids. The V and J ends lost 1 base and 6 bases, in that order; junction bases with no gene match: 2. Germline loops: CDR1 SGHDN, CDR2 FVKESK. In DNA, the CDR3 is TGTGCCAGCAGCCAAGTAGCGGGGATCAATGAGCAGTTCTTC. Residues: CASSQVAGINEQFF.

V and J are TRBV19 and TRBJ1-5; 7 nucleotides match TRBD1. V lost 5 bases, J lost 4 bases, and 8 bases stayed unmatched. The germline CDR1 and CDR2 sequences are LNHDA and SQIVND (reference sequence). The CDR3 is 15 residues long. CDR3 region: CASSVWTGENQPQHF. CDR3 bases: TGTGCCAGTAGTGTGTGGACAGGAGAAAATCAGCCCCAGCATTTT.

This clonotype occurred a few times. The J gene is TRBJ2-1, the V gene TRBV7-2; D gene ambiguous. The V and J ends lost 10 bases and 1 base respectively, with 14 bases between them. This CDR3 contains 14 residues. Germline CDR1 is SGHTA and CDR2 is FQGNSA. The CDR3 bases are TGTGCCACCAAAGCTATGGGGTCCTACAATGAGCAGTTCTTC. It codes for CATKAMGSYNEQFF. Based on the CDR3 plus reference TRBV7-2 and TRBJ2-1, the full variable domain is GAGVSQSPSNKVTEKGKDVELRCDPISGHTALYWYRQSLGQGLEFLIYFQGNSAPDKSGLPSDRFSAERTGGSVSTLTIQRTQQEDSAVYLCATKAMGSYNEQFFGPGTRLTVL.

The chain uses TRBV11-2 and TRBJ2-3, with 13 bases fitting TRBD2. Germline trimming cut 5 bases from V and 3 bases from J; bases unmatched to any gene: 11. The CDR3 is 18 amino acids. Germline loops: CDR1 SGHAT, CDR2 FQNNGV. The CDR3 DNA follows: TGTGCCAGCAGCCCGACACTAGCGGGGGGGACGAGGACAGATACGCAGTATTTT. This gives the protein CASSPTLAGGTRTDTQYF.

The table lists this clonotype with a few counts. The chain carries TRBV5-1 and TRBJ2-5, with TRBD2 as a possible D gene (6 bases). Deletions cut 0 bases from V and 7 bases from J, with 19 bases between. CDR1 SGHRS and CDR2 YFSETQ come from the germline V gene. The CDR3 loop spans 16 amino acids. CDR3 nucleotides: TGCGCCAGCAGCTTGGAAGGTTTGAGGCGGGATGGGACCCAGTACTTC. Amino acid sequence: CASSLEGLRRDGTQYF.

The chain employs TRBV9 and TRBJ2-2; D is unclear. The CDR3 is 16 residues long. Germline CDR1 SGDLS, CDR2 YYNGEE. V lost 2 bases to trimming and J lost 0 bases, with 11 bases between them. The CDR3 coding sequence is TGTGCCAGCAGCGTCCGAGCGCCAGCGAACACCGGGGAGCTGTTTTTT. This codes for CASSVRAPANTGELFF.

The chain has TRBV7-8 and TRBJ1-5; D gene ambiguous. CDR3 length: 17 residues. The germline gives CDR1 SGHVS, CDR2 FQNEAQ. Trimming took 4 bases from V and 0 from J, leaving 16 bases between them. As DNA, the CDR3 is TGTGCCAGCAGCTCCATCCGGTGGGCTTATAGCAATCAGCCCCAGCATTTT. Its protein product is CASSSIRWAYSNQPQHF.

V usage is TRBV7-9 and J usage is TRBJ2-5; D might be TRBD2 (6 bases). Germline CDR1 reads SEHNR; CDR2 reads FQNEAQ (reference sequence). The CDR3 sequence is 15 residues long. Trimming pared 5 bases from V and 1 base from J, leaving 14 bases between. The CDR3: CASSRSGAVQETQYF. Here the CDR3 DNA reads TGTGCCAGCAGCCGGTCGGGAGCGGTCCAAGAGACCCAGTACTTC.

This clonotype was observed a handful of times. The CDR3 nucleotides read TGCAGTGCTGGGGACGGGCGGGGGAGCACAGATACGCAGTATTTT. Translation: CSAGDGRGSTDTQYF. V usage is TRBV20-1 and J usage is TRBJ2-3, with TRBD2 matching 7 bases. This CDR3 is 15 amino acids long. Germline loops: CDR1 DFQATT, CDR2 SNEGSKA (reference sequence). The V segment lost 5 bases and the J segment 0 bases; nucleotides outside the gene matches: 8.

This clonotype was observed a handful of times. The V gene is TRBV18, the J gene TRBJ2-5; D call uncertain. The germline CDR1 and CDR2 sequences are KGHSH and LQKENI. The CDR3 totals 12 residues. Trimming left V 4 bases short and J 5 bases short, with 8 bases between. DNA for the CDR3: TGTGCCAGCTCACAAATGATCGAGACCCAGTACTTC. This sequence encodes CASSQMIETQYF.